This TCR beta chain was recovered during a study of blood T cell repertoires in COVID-19. As for the study in general: COVID-19 samples, acute and convalescent, were from the United States, Italy and Spain. The cDNA or gDNA used as material had been derived from T cells, B-cell-depleted T cells, or PBMCs.

In the study's own analysis: The authors estimated nucleated cell counts from reference gene primer amplification. Here immunoSEQ multiplex PCR was the method, and the copy in TCRdb shows in-frame clones only, minus some. The D gene and trimming were derived from the DNA, and the V and J assignments and clone size from that table. The table shows roughly 66,000 clones, with about 80% occurring only once. V was pared by 7 bases and J by 1 base, with 14 bases between. The length of the CDR3 is 15 residues. Per germline, CDR1 LNHDA and CDR2 SQIVND (reference sequence). This clonotype originated in a woman aged 55-70 years with acute or convalescent COVID-19. The chain employs TRBV19 and TRBJ1-5; D is uncertain. Sequenced sample: peripheral blood. CDR3 protein: CASTKVRGSNQPQHF. The CDR3, as DNA: TGTGCCAGTACAAAGGTTCGGGGAAGCAATCAGCCCCAGCATTTT.